Listed here are 28 T cell receptor beta chains from one sample, sequenced in a study of T cell responses to AZD1222 COVID-19 vaccine. Some clones are missing from TCRdb's copy, which holds only in-frame ones; the method was immunoSEQ multiplex PCR. The data show 98,000 or so clones, with about 90% seen just once and about 15% held by the top ten. The starting material was peripheral blood, obtained 28 days after the second AZD1222 dose. The origin of the receptors is an adult who received the AZD1222 COVID-19 vaccine.

This clone came up once. V usage is TRBV3-1 (or the pseudogene TRBV3-2) and J usage is TRBJ1-2; maybe TRBD1 (5 bases). Germline loops: CDR1 LGHDT, CDR2 YNNKEL (reference sequence). V shed 1 base and J shed 1 base, with 10 bases lying between them. CDR3 length: 15 amino acids. The CDR3 protein is CASSQGGTDNYGYTF. DNA for the CDR3: TGTGCCAGCAGCCAAGGGGGGACCGATAACTATGGCTACACCTTC.

This clone was seen a handful of times. The chain links TRBV23-1 to TRBJ2-7, with 10 bases lining up with TRBD2. TRBV23-1 is treated as an ORF (open reading frame) with a function not yet certain. The CDR3 consists of 15 residues. Germline trimming cut 2 bases from V and 3 bases from J; bases unmatched to any gene: 4. The CDR3 nucleotides are TGCGCCAGCAGTCAAAAGCTAGCGGGAGTCTACGAGCAGTACTTC. This gives the protein CASSQKLAGVYEQYF.

V gene TRBV28 combines with J gene TRBJ2-7; TRBD1 might be the D (5 bases). With 3 bases removed from V and 0 bases from J, the gap between germline ends came to 12 bases. Germline loops: CDR1 MDHEN, CDR2 SYDVKM. This CDR3 spans 15 amino acids. CDR3 amino acids: CASSFPAGSSYEQYF. CDR3 bases: TGTGCCAGCAGTTTCCCCGCAGGGTCCTCCTACGAGCAGTACTTC.

V gene TRBV2 combines with J gene TRBJ2-7; D remains unclear. The CDR3 totals 14 residues. V lost 10 bases, J lost 1 base, and 17 bases lay in between. Germline V gives CDR1 SNHLY, CDR2 FYNNEI. In nucleotides, the CDR3 is TGTGCCACTACCTTTATGTGGGGATCCTACGAGCAGTACTTC. Its protein is CATTFMWGSYEQYF. Filled out from reference TRBV2 and TRBJ2-7, the complete variable domain reads EPEVTQTPSHQVTQMGQEVILRCVPISNHLYFYWYRQILGQKVEFLVSFYNNEISEKSEIFDDQFSVERPDGSNFTLKIRSTKLEDSAMYFCATTFMWGSYEQYFGPGTRLTVT.

V and J are TRBV7-2 and TRBJ2-2, with a possible D match to TRBD2 (5 bases). CDR3 size: 14 residues. V was trimmed by 5 bases and J by 5 bases, leaving 12 bases between them. Germline values: CDR1 SGHTA, CDR2 FQGNSA. CDR3 sequence (DNA): TGTGCCAGCAGCATACAAGCGGATACCGGGGAGCTGTTTTTT. It yields the protein CASSIQADTGELFF.

The genes are TRBV28 and TRBJ1-3; 8 bases fit TRBD1. CDR1 is MDHEN, CDR2 SYDVKM, per germline. The ends lost 5 bases at V and 2 bases at J; junction bases unmatched: 5. The CDR3 extends over 15 amino acids. The CDR3 coding sequence is TGTGCCAGCAGTAGACAGGGGATAACTGGAAACACCATATATTTT. The encoded protein is CASSRQGITGNTIYF.

V is TRBV27 and J is TRBJ2-1; D remains ambiguous. V lost 5 bases and J lost 3, with 2 bases in between. This CDR3 comprises 11 residues. Germline V gene data show CDR1 as MNHEY and CDR2 as SMNVEV (reference sequence). As DNA, the CDR3 is TGTGCCAGCAGTCGCTACAATGAGCAGTTCTTC. Residues: CASSRYNEQFF.

Comments on this clone: The sample holds other DNA sequences that translate to the same CDR3. This chain links TRBV6-5 with TRBJ2-1; 7 bases agree with TRBD1. The CDR3 loop spans 16 amino acids. The germline V gene encodes CDR1 MNHEY and CDR2 SVGAGI. V lost 0 bases, J lost 4 bases, and 6 bases stayed unmatched. This CDR3 is CASSYSNRGPYNEQFF. The CDR3 DNA sequence: TGTGCCAGCAGTTACTCGAACAGGGGTCCATACAATGAGCAGTTCTTC.

The CDR3 is CASSPIGARTEAFF. The CDR3 DNA follows: TGTGCCAGCAGCCCTATCGGGGCGCGGACTGAAGCTTTCTTT. The chain carries TRBV9 and TRBJ1-1; tentative D call: TRBD1 (5 bases). The germline V gene has CDR1 SGDLS and CDR2 YYNGEE. CDR3 length: 14 residues. V was shortened by 4 bases and J by 5 bases, with 15 bases between the two germline ends. Together with reference TRBV9 and TRBJ1-1, the CDR3 gives the full variable domain: DSGVTQTPKHLITATGQRVTLRCSPRSGDLSVYWYQQSLDQGLQFLIQYYNGEERAKGNILERFSAQQFPDLHSELNLSSLELGDSALYFCASSPIGARTEAFFGQGTRLTVV.

The CDR3 DNA sequence: TGTGCCAGCAGTTTATTGACAGGGAAGACCCAGTACTTC. It yields the protein CASSLLTGKTQYF. The chain combines TRBV12-3 or TRBV12-4 with TRBJ2-5; 7 bases align to TRBD1. The V and J ends lost 2 bases and 6 bases, in that order; junction bases with no gene match: 3. The CDR3 totals 13 residues.

The rearrangement links TRBV5-4 to TRBJ1-4, with D unresolved. Germline assignment: CDR1 SGHNT and CDR2 YYREEE (reference sequence). The CDR3 runs 14 residues. V lost 4 bases and J 3 bases, leaving 10 bases between the germline ends. In DNA form, the CDR3 reads TGTGCCAGCAGCCAAGGGTTGTCTAATGAAAAACTGTTTTTT. Amino acid sequence: CASSQGLSNEKLFF.

The V gene is TRBV9, the J gene TRBJ2-1, with unresolved D. CDR3 length equals 14 residues. Germline loops: CDR1 SGDLS, CDR2 YYNGEE. V lost 4 bases and J lost 3, with 11 bases in between. CDR3 bases: TGTGCCAGCAGCCCTTTGGGTAGCTACAATGAGCAGTTCTTC. It yields the protein CASSPLGSYNEQFF.

The J gene is TRBJ2-7, the V gene TRBV19, with 8 bases aligning to TRBD1. Trimming removed 4 bases from V and 2 bases from J; junction bases left unmatched: 4. The length of the CDR3 is 14 residues. Germline CDR1 reads LNHDA; CDR2 reads SQIVND (reference sequence). Here the CDR3 reads CASSTTGVTYEQYF. The CDR3 nucleotides are TGTGCCAGTAGTACGACAGGGGTCACCTACGAGCAGTACTTC.

V usage is TRBV6-4 and J usage is TRBJ2-3, with D hard to call. The germline V and J ends were trimmed by 6 bases and 2 bases, with 9 bases remaining between them. The CDR3 spans 13 residues. Germline CDR1 reads MRHNA; CDR2 reads SNTAGT. The CDR3 DNA reads as TGTGCCAGCAGCCCTAAAGCCACAGATACGCAGTATTTT. The encoded protein is CASSPKATDTQYF.

This chain connects TRBV12-3 or TRBV12-4 to TRBJ1-6; D is unresolved. The V and J ends lost 11 bases and 9 bases respectively, with 17 bases between them. The CDR3 extends over 13 amino acids. CDR3 sequence (DNA): TGTGCCTCATCCGCCGGGGTCGGTTCACCCCTCCACTTT. Amino acid sequence: CASSAGVGSPLHF.

This chain joins TRBV3-1 (or the pseudogene TRBV3-2) and TRBJ2-7, with D perhaps assigned TRBD1 or TRBD2 (5 bases each). The CDR3 length is 16 residues. Germline values: CDR1 LGHDT, CDR2 YNNKEL (reference sequence). Trimming cost V 4 bases and J 2 bases, with 18 bases left between them. The CDR3 here is CASSLSGGTTPYEQYF. The CDR3 bases are TGTGCCAGCAGCCTATCTGGGGGTACGACTCCCTACGAGCAGTACTTC.

In its sample, this clone was seen once. CDR3 protein: CASSIERAIYNEQFF. The CDR3 region has the DNA TGTGCCAGTAGTATAGAGCGGGCCATTTACAATGAGCAGTTCTTC. V gene TRBV19 combines with J gene TRBJ2-1, with a tentative D call TRBD2 (5 bases). The length of the CDR3 is 15 residues. Trimming took 0 bases from V and 4 from J, leaving 10 bases between them. CDR1 and CDR2 (germline): LNHDA, SQIVND (reference sequence).

J is TRBJ2-1 and V is TRBV5-4, with D possibly TRBD1 on 6 matching bases. Germline CDR1 and CDR2: SGHNT and YYREEE (reference sequence). The CDR3 spans 13 residues. V was pared by 0 bases and J by 15 bases, with 16 bases between. CDR3 sequence: CASSLAGADVRFF. In DNA, the CDR3 is TGTGCCAGCAGCTTGGCAGGGGCCGATGTACGGTTCTTC. Complete variable domain (other parts from reference TRBV5-4 and TRBJ2-1): ETGVTQSPTHLIKTRGQQVTLRCSSQSGHNTVSWYQQALGQGPQFIFQYYREEENGRGNFPPRFSGLQFPNYSSELNVNALELDDSALYLCASSLAGADVRFFGPGTRLTVL.

J is TRBJ1-5 and V is TRBV3-1 (or the pseudogene TRBV3-2); tentative D call: TRBD1 (6 bases). The CDR3 consists of 17 residues. V was shortened by 0 bases and J by 5 bases, with 17 bases between the two germline ends. Germline loops: CDR1 LGHDT, CDR2 YNNKEL (reference sequence). The CDR3 DNA is TGTGCCAGCAGCCAAGATAGGCAACAGGGAGGGGATCAGCCCCAGCATTTT. It codes for CASSQDRQQGGDQPQHF.

This sequence joins TRBV21-1 and TRBJ2-3; the table assigns TRBD2, which was not confirmed against the DNA. TRBV21-1 is an annotated pseudogene. This CDR3 has 15 residues. CDR3 region: CASSKCGGSTDTQYF. CDR3 coding DNA: TGTGCCAGCAGCAAATGCGGCGGAAGCACAGATACGCAGTATTTT.

This clone was observed once. The chain employs TRBV19 and TRBJ1-1; unclear D gene. Germline CDR1 reads LNHDA; CDR2 reads SQIVND (reference sequence). Between the trimmed V and J ends, which lost 6 bases and 0 bases, there was a span of 11 bases. The CDR3 length is 14 residues. The CDR3 sequence: CASRSGGMNTEAFF. The CDR3 bases are TGTGCCAGTAGATCGGGAGGAATGAACACTGAAGCTTTCTTT.

J is TRBJ2-1 and V is TRBV11-2; D may be TRBD2 (5 bases). Trimming stripped 2 bases from V and 10 bases from J, with 15 bases between. In germline, CDR1 is SGHAT, CDR2 FQNNGV. The CDR3 covers 14 residues. The CDR3 nucleotides read TGTGCCAGCAGCTTACCGGGATTGTTTGGCGAGCAGTTCTTC. It specifies CASSLPGLFGEQFF.

This rearrangement joins TRBV6-5 to TRBJ2-7, with D possibly matching TRBD2 (6 bases). The CDR3 is 16 residues long. V lost 0 bases to trimming and J lost 2 bases, with 14 bases between them. CDR1 is MNHEY and CDR2 is SVGAGI in the germline V gene. CDR3 DNA sequence: TGTGCCAGCAGTTACTCTGGCGGGATGGGCGCCTACGAGCAGTACTTC. Translated, it gives CASSYSGGMGAYEQYF.

The chain joins TRBV5-1 to TRBJ1-2; tentative D call: TRBD1 (5 bases). V shed 0 bases and J shed 4 bases, with 16 bases lying between them. CDR1 and CDR2 from the germline V gene are SGHRS and YFSETQ. This CDR3 has 16 amino acids. The CDR3 nucleotides read TGCGCCAGCAGCTTGGTCCTAGGGGAAGTGGGCTATGGCTACACCTTC. This encodes CASSLVLGEVGYGYTF.

In its sample, this clone was seen a few times. The chain employs TRBV5-8 and TRBJ2-1, with D uncertain. The CDR3 length is 17 residues. CDR1 is SGHTS, CDR2 YDEGEE, per germline. The V end lost 0 bases, the J end lost 3 bases, and 16 bases lay between the germline ends. CDR3 coding DNA: TGTGCCAGCAGCTTGGTTCTAGAAACCAGATACTACAATGAGCAGTTCTTC. It translates to CASSLVLETRYYNEQFF.

The chain employs TRBV5-1 and TRBJ1-2; the D gene is possibly TRBD1 (6 bases). The ends were cut back, 4 bases at V and 5 bases at J, with 21 bases in the middle. Per germline, CDR1 SGHRS and CDR2 YFSETQ. This CDR3 is built from 16 residues. CDR3 DNA: TGCGCCAGCAGCACCGACAGGAACGACGGATGGTATGGCTACACCTTC. Protein sequence: CASSTDRNDGWYGYTF.

V usage is TRBV7-8 and J usage is TRBJ1-1; D remains unclear. Germline values: CDR1 SGHVS, CDR2 FQNEAQ. V lost 2 bases and J 5 bases, leaving 15 bases between the germline ends. The CDR3 has 15 residues. The CDR3 DNA is TGTGCCAGCAGCTTATTCCCGGGGTTGGGGACTGAAGCTTTCTTT. It yields the protein CASSLFPGLGTEAFF.

The chain uses TRBV18 and TRBJ1-1; D might be TRBD1 (5 bases). V was shortened by 5 bases and J by 5 bases, with 18 bases between the two germline ends. The CDR3 totals 15 residues. Germline loops: CDR1 KGHSH, CDR2 LQKENI. CDR3 bases: TGTGCCAGCTCAGATAATGGAATGGGGCAAACTGAAGCTTTCTTT. Its protein product is CASSDNGMGQTEAFF.